A single sample is the source of the 3 T cell receptor beta chains below, sequenced in a study of cytomegalovirus exposure and HLA in healthy donors. PCR primers comprised 60 Vbeta and 13 Jbeta primers. Data came from immunoSEQ multiplex PCR; TCRdb stores just in-frame clones and leaves some out. The top ten hold under 4% of the sample, which has approximately 88,000 clones, under 65% seen once. The sample was PBMCs. The receptors shown here come from a man in his sixties in good health and CMV-seronegative.

The V call is TRBV19, the J call TRBJ2-5; no firm D call. V shed 1 base and J shed 4 bases, with 16 bases lying between them. Germline V lookup: CDR1 LNHDA, CDR2 SQIVND (reference sequence). The CDR3 runs to 16 residues. In DNA form, the CDR3 reads TGTGCCAGTAGTATAGCACGCGGCTCGTTTTCAGAGACCCAGTACTTC. Translated, it gives CASSIARGSFSETQYF.

This clone has just a few counts. The chain has TRBV9 and TRBJ2-6; D is ambiguous. The CDR3 has 15 residues. V shed 4 bases and J shed 3 bases, with 11 bases lying between them. From germline, CDR1 is SGDLS and CDR2 YYNGEE. CDR3 in DNA: TGTGCCAGCAGCCCCGGTCTCTATGGGGCCAACGTCCTGACTTTC. Translated: CASSPGLYGANVLTF.

The V call is TRBV7-8, the J call TRBJ2-6; D may be TRBD1 (5 bases). Trimming took 1 base from V and 2 from J, leaving 15 bases between them. The germline CDR1 and CDR2 sequences are SGHVS and FQNEAQ. This CDR3 contains 18 residues. The CDR3 loop is CASSLVGRVITGANVLTF. CDR3 sequence (DNA): TGTGCCAGCAGCTTAGTTGGCAGGGTTATCACTGGGGCCAACGTCCTGACTTTC.